A selection of T cell receptor beta chains follows, all from one sample in a study of T cell changes during pregnancy in multiple sclerosis. The table came from immunoSEQ multiplex PCR; TCRdb's copy has only in-frame clones and leaves some out. The sample contains 65,000 to 85,000 clones, approximately 92% of which appear only once. The sequences come from CD4+ T cells from peripheral blood mononuclear cells, collected before pregnancy. These receptors originate from a female donor with multiple sclerosis, enrolled in a pregnancy study. CDR3s include the opening cysteine and the closing phenylalanine or tryptophan. The D gene is left open where the match is weak. Size is stated for part of the rows, as once, few or many counts, or as a class when the clone is expanded.

J | D | V | size | DNA | CDR3
TRBJ2-7 | TRBD2 | TRBV27 | . | TGTGCCAGCAGTTTTCCGGGGGGGGAGCAGTACTTC | CASSFPGGEQYF
TRBJ1-2 | TRBD1 | TRBV4-2 | . | TGTGCCAGCAGCCCGGAGACAGGGGTTGGATATGGCTACACCTTC | CASSPETGVGYGYTF
TRBJ1-2 | . | TRBV2 | . | TGTGCCAGCAGAGCCCAACAGGAAAATGGCTACACCTTC | CASRAQQENGYTF
TRBJ2-7 | TRBD2 | TRBV5-4 | once | TGTGCCAGCAGCTTCCGACTAGCGGGGGGATACGAGCAGTACTTC | CASSFRLAGGYEQYF
TRBJ1-5 | TRBD1 | TRBV4-1 | . | TGCGCCAGCAGCACCCTTGCAGGGGGACCTCAGCCCCAGCATTTT | CASSTLAGGPQPQHF
TRBJ2-3 | TRBD1 | TRBV6-1 | . | TGTGCCAGCAGTGTCCAGGGGGAAACAGATACGCAGTATTTT | CASSVQGETDTQYF
TRBJ2-2 | . | TRBV9 | once | TGTGCCAGCAGCGTATCGGCGAACACCGGGGAGCTGTTTTTT | CASSVSANTGELFF
TRBJ1-2 | TRBD1 | TRBV4-2 | . | TGTGCCAGCAGCCAAAGCGGACAGGGGGAGGACTATGGCTACACCTTC | CASSQSGQGEDYGYTF
TRBJ2-1 | TRBD2 | TRBV6-5 | . | TGTGCCAGCAGTCGAGCGGGAGTCTCCTACAATGAGCAGTTCTTC | CASSRAGVSYNEQFF
TRBJ2-7 | . | TRBV28 | . | TGTGCCAGCAGTCGCTCCGATCTATTCGACGAGCAGTACTTC | CASSRSDLFDEQYF
TRBJ1-2 | . | TRBV2 | . | TGTGCCAGCAGTGAGGAGGGAGTTGGCTACACCTTC | CASSEEGVGYTF
TRBJ2-7 | TRBD1 | TRBV28 | . | TGTGCCATTCTAGGGACAGTGGGGGAGCAGCAGTACTTC | CAILGTVGEQQYF
TRBJ2-1 | TRBD2 | TRBV5-4 | . | TGTGCCAGCAGCTTGGTCATGGGACTAGCGCCGGGAGAGCAGTTCTTC | CASSLVMGLAPGEQFF
TRBJ1-6 | . | TRBV18 | . | TGTGCCAGCTCAGCCCGGGACTCAGCCCCGGGGTCCTATAATTCACCCCTCCACTTT | CASSARDSAPGSYNSPLHF
TRBJ1-1 | TRBD1 | TRBV7-2 | . | TGTGCCAGCAGCCCACAGGGGGCGCGTACTGAAGCTTTCTTT | CASSPQGARTEAFF
TRBJ1-2 | . | TRBV10-3 | . | TGTGCCATCAGTGAACAGAACTATGGCTACACCTTC | CAISEQNYGYTF
TRBJ2-5 | . | TRBV5-1 | . | TGCGCCAGCAGCTTGGGGCAGGTCGAGACCCAGTACTTC | CASSLGQVETQYF
TRBJ2-1 | . | TRBV28 | . | TGTGCCAGCAGTTTAATCGGGGCAGGGGTCAAGAATGAGCAGTTCTTC | CASSLIGAGVKNEQFF
TRBJ2-1 | TRBD1 | TRBV9 | . | TGTGCCAGCAGCGTAGACGGGACAGGGGAGTACAATGAGCAGTTCTTC | CASSVDGTGEYNEQFF
TRBJ2-5 | . | TRBV2 | . | TGTGCCAGCAGTGTCCGGACAGTGGAGACCCAGTACTTC | CASSVRTVETQYF
TRBJ2-2 | . | TRBV10-2 | . | TGCGCCAGCAGTGAGATCCGTCCCACCGGGGAGCTGTTTTTT | CASSEIRPTGELFF
TRBJ1-5 | . | TRBV19 | . | TGTGCCAGTAGTATAAACGCCGAAAGCGCGGCCCAGCCCCAGCATTTT | CASSINAESAAQPQHF
TRBJ2-1 | TRBD2 | TRBV5-1 | once | TGCGCCAGCAGCTTGCCCGGGGGGGGCTCCTACAATGAGCAGTTCTTC | CASSLPGGGSYNEQFF
TRBJ2-2 | . | TRBV10-3 | few | TGTGCCATCAGTGAGCGGGGGACCAACACCGGGGAGCTGTTTTTT | CAISERGTNTGELFF
TRBJ1-3 | . | TRBV25-1 | once | TGTGCCAGCAGTGAAGTAGAGGCTGGAAACACCATATATTTT | CASSEVEAGNTIYF
TRBJ2-7 | TRBD1 | TRBV19 | . | TGTGCCAGTGGACAGGGGGCGCTTTACGAGCAGTACTTC | CASGQGALYEQYF
TRBJ1-5 | . | TRBV20-1 | . | TGCAGTGTTCAGAGGGGGGGACCCCAGCATTTT | CSVQRGGPQHF
TRBJ2-5 | . | TRBV21-1 | . | TGTGCCAGCAGCAAAGTGGTAGCGGCCTGGGGCGGGACCCAGTACTTC | CASSKVVAAWGGTQYF
TRBJ1-6 | . | TRBV5-1 | . | TGCGCCAGCAGCTTGGAAAGCGGGACGGATAATTCACCCCTCCACTTT | CASSLESGTDNSPLHF
TRBJ1-1 | . | TRBV5-5 | . | TGTGCCAGCAGCAGTCAGACAGAATCCTACACTGAAGCTTTCTTT | CASSSQTESYTEAFF
TRBJ1-1 | TRBD1 | TRBV5-5 | . | TGTGCCAGCAGCTTTACAGGGGGCACTGAAGCTTTCTTT | CASSFTGGTEAFF
TRBJ1-2 | . | TRBV6-1 | . | TGTGCCAGCAGTGAAAGGGGAACCTATGGCTACACCTTC | CASSERGTYGYTF
TRBJ2-7 | TRBD1 | TRBV25-1 | . | TGTGCCAGCAGTGAGACAGGGTACTTCTACGAGCAGTACTTC | CASSETGYFYEQYF
TRBJ1-1 | . | TRBV6-1 | once | TGTGCCAGCAGTGGGGGAGGCTGGAACACTGAAGCTTTCTTT | CASSGGGWNTEAFF
TRBJ2-7 | TRBD2 | TRBV27 | once | TGTGCCAGCAAAATTGGACTAGCGGGGTACAACGAGCAGTACTTC | CASKIGLAGYNEQYF
TRBJ2-1 | TRBD2 | TRBV5-1 | . | TGCGCCAGCAGCTCCATACTAGCGGGAAACAATGAGCAGTTCTTC | CASSSILAGNNEQFF
TRBJ2-1 | . | TRBV28 | . | TGTGCCAGCAGTTTCCAAGGGGCGAGTCACGATAATGAGCAGTTCTTC | CASSFQGASHDNEQFF
TRBJ2-2 | . | TRBV2 | . | TGTGCCAGCAGTGAATATCGTATGAACACCGGGGAGCTGTTTTTT | CASSEYRMNTGELFF
TRBJ1-5 | . | TRBV6-6 | . | TGTGCCAGCAGTTACGAGGCGGGAAATCAGCCCCAGCATTTT | CASSYEAGNQPQHF
TRBJ1-2 | . | TRBV7-2 | . | TGTGCCAGCAGCTTTCGGGTGATCGGCTATGGCTACACCTTC | CASSFRVIGYGYTF
TRBJ2-3 | . | TRBV10-3 | . | TGTGCCATCAGTGAACGGGGGGCCGGAGATACGCAGTATTTT | CAISERGAGDTQYF
TRBJ1-3 | . | TRBV30 | . | TGTGCCTGGACCAGGGGTGGGACTGGAAACACCATATATTTT | CAWTRGGTGNTIYF
TRBJ2-7 | . | TRBV18 | . | TGTGCCAGCTCACCACTCCCGGGACGTGGAGGGGAGCAGTACTTC | CASSPLPGRGGEQYF
TRBJ2-2 | TRBD2 | TRBV10-1 | . | TGCGCCAGCAGTGAGGCTAGCGGGGGGGGGAACACCGGGGAGCTGTTTTTT | CASSEASGGGNTGELFF
TRBJ1-1 | TRBD1 | TRBV9 | few | TGTGCCAGCAGTCAGACAGGGGTGACTGAAGCTTTCTTT | CASSQTGVTEAFF
TRBJ2-1 | . | TRBV14 | . | TGTGCCAGCAGCCGCGGTAGCCGCACGGGGAATGAGCAGTTCTTC | CASSRGSRTGNEQFF
TRBJ1-6 | TRBD1 | TRBV2 | once | TGTGCCAGCAGGCTACTGGGGACAGTCCATAATTCACCCCTCCACTTT | CASRLLGTVHNSPLHF
TRBJ2-7 | . | TRBV18 | . | TGTGCCAGCTCACCACAGCAGGATTCTGGCGAGCAGTACTTC | CASSPQQDSGEQYF
TRBJ1-1 | . | TRBV19 | . | TGTGCCAGTAGCCTCGGGGTGGGTCTGGACACTGAAGCTTTCTTT | CASSLGVGLDTEAFF
TRBJ1-1 | . | TRBV6-5 | once | TGTGCCAGCAGCCGTGGGGCGAACACTGAAGCTTTCTTT | CASSRGANTEAFF
TRBJ2-1 | TRBD2 | TRBV7-2 | once | TGTGCCAGCAGCTTAGCGACTAGCGGGGGGCCGGTTGAGCAGTTCTTC | CASSLATSGGPVEQFF
TRBJ2-3 | TRBD2 | TRBV6-1 | . | TGTGCCAGCAGTCTAGCGGGGGCCCCACCAGATACGCAGTATTTT | CASSLAGAPPDTQYF
TRBJ2-5 | TRBD1 | TRBV5-4 | once | TGTGCCAGCTCGACAGGGGCGTACCAAGAGACCCAGTACTTC | CASSTGAYQETQYF
TRBJ2-2 | . | TRBV30 | . | TGTGCCTGGAGCCTGACAACGAACACCGGGGAGCTGTTTTTT | CAWSLTTNTGELFF
TRBJ1-1 | . | TRBV5-4 | once | TGTGCCAGCAGCTTGGTGGTCAGAGGGATGAACACTGAAGCTTTCTTT | CASSLVVRGMNTEAFF
TRBJ2-4 | . | TRBV6-6 | . | TGTGCCACATCGGAGGGGCACAAAAACATTCAGTACTTC | CATSEGHKNIQYF
TRBJ2-5 | TRBD1 | TRBV6-6 | . | TGTGCCAGCAGTTACGGGACAGGGAAAGAGACCCAGTACTTC | CASSYGTGKETQYF
TRBJ1-1 | TRBD1 | TRBV11-2 | . | TGTGCCAGCAGGTTTACAGGGGGAATAGCTTTCTTT | CASRFTGGIAFF
TRBJ1-1 | . | TRBV10-2 | . | TGCGCCAGCAGTCCGACAGTCGTGAACACTGAAGCTTTCTTT | CASSPTVVNTEAFF
TRBJ2-7 | . | TRBV5-6 | . | TGTGCCAGCAGCTTTCAGGGACTCTCAATCGGCGAGCAGTACTTC | CASSFQGLSIGEQYF